This T cell receptor (beta chain) was retrieved from a study of cytomegalovirus exposure and HLA in healthy donors. The PCR had 60 Vbeta and 13 Jbeta primers. Here immunoSEQ multiplex PCR was the method, and the copy in TCRdb shows in-frame clones only, minus some. The top ten hold approximately 1.8% of the sample, which has about 150,000 clones, approximately 57% seen once. Study results and caveats: As a later analysis showed, a missense DCLRE1C variant was linked to trimming of TCR beta V- and J-genes.

A remark on this clone: The antigen is unknown.

Sequences were obtained from PBMCs. This TCR derives from a male donor in good health and CMV-seronegative.

CDR3 amino acids: CVSSKDRAYEQYF. The CDR3 nucleotides are TGTGTCAGCAGCAAGGACAGAGCCTACGAGCAGTACTTC. V usage is TRBV21-1 and J usage is TRBJ2-7; the table's D call TRBD1 went unverified against the DNA. TRBV21-1 is labeled a pseudogene. CDR3 length equals 13 residues.